These T cell receptor beta chains were read from a single sample in a study of blood T cell repertoires in COVID-19. Data came from immunoSEQ multiplex PCR; TCRdb stores just in-frame clones and leaves some out. This sample has more than 100,000 clones, with about 78% found just once. Sequencing used peripheral blood. The source of these receptors is an older man with acute or convalescent COVID-19. Each CDR3 is given with its conserved first and last residue. A D gene is named only where the DNA matches it firmly.

v_gene | d_gene | CDR3aa
TRBV5-6 | TRBD1 | CASSSNRGVLETQYF
TRBV19 | - | CASSQGRGPYGYTF
TRBV9 | - | CASSPNSQGSYGYTF
TRBV2 | TRBD2 | CASSSGLATTGELFF
TRBV7-9 | TRBD1 | CASSWTGVYEQYF
TRBV5-1 | TRBD1 | CASSLVSTGVGYTF
TRBV7-8 | TRBD2 | CASSWGGFQETQYF
TRBV15 | - | CATTMGLMEVNSPLHF
TRBV6-5 | - | CASGPGPQYF
TRBV12-1 | - | CASSFELPRGLYEQYF
TRBV3-1/TRBV3-2 | - | CASSQEFGRGQPQHF
TRBV6-6 | TRBD1 | CASSRTGTGASNYGYTF
TRBV12-5 | - | CASGPTEFVAKNIQYF
TRBV29-1 | - | CSTAFQEGEQYF
TRBV18 | TRBD1 | CASSPGQGDTIYF
TRBV9 | - | CASSVKGEQWNTEAFF
TRBV7-2 | - | CASSLAGTVPPLHF
TRBV12-3/TRBV12-4 | - | CASTLSRGTEAFF
TRBV3-1/TRBV3-2 | TRBD1 | CASSHHDRVGTEAFF
TRBV4-3 | - | CASSQDHTDTQYF
TRBV29-1 | - | CSVAGAQSSGANVLTF
TRBV4-3 | TRBD1 | CASSSAFGSQGGSYEQYF
TRBV3-1/TRBV3-2 | TRBD1 | CASSQSLPDRRWKKLFF
TRBV7-2 | TRBD2 | CATSGGAVETQYF
TRBV10-3 | - | CAISSTSSYNEQFF
TRBV5-1 | TRBD1 | CASSLGQGRPEAFF
TRBV7-2 | TRBD2 | CAIGEAGGPRVTQYF
TRBV3-1/TRBV3-2 | - | CASSQDLNYGYTF
TRBV7-2 | - | CASAEVSSTEAFF
TRBV4-2 | - | CASSQEEGAGYGYTF
TRBV7-2 | TRBD1 | CASSFYRTGDSGYTF
TRBV7-9 | TRBD1 | CASRPTGDYGYTF
TRBV30 | - | CAWSAIQGTSYEQYF
TRBV6-5 | TRBD2 | CASRGLADNEQFF
TRBV12-5 | - | CASGRQQGQPQHF
TRBV5-1 | - | CASSLSGMNTEAFF
TRBV30 | - | CALSREDSPLHF
TRBV25-1 | - | CARIPEIRQGHTGELFF
TRBV7-2 | - | CASSLMRNGNSPLHF
TRBV5-1 | - | CASSRVEQGYGYTF